The 10 T cell receptor beta chains in this list originate from one sample, sequenced in a study of early T cells in non-severe SARS-CoV-2 infection. MiXCR, applied by TCRdb to the 5' RACE reads, yields one record per CDR3 protein. The table lists approximately 60,000 distinct CDR3 sequences, roughly 12% of them singletons, with 2.9% in the top ten. Sequenced sample: whole blood. These receptors all stem from an adult who was a healthcare worker with PCR-confirmed SARS-CoV-2 infection or an uninfected control (not recorded which).

This clonotype was observed a handful of times. One end of the junction is discordant with germline, which a read error may explain. The genes are TRBV5-1 and TRBJ1-1; 7 nucleotides line up with TRBD1. This CDR3 comprises 14 residues. CDR1 and CDR2 (germline): SGHRS, YFSETQ. CDR3 in amino acids: CASRLGQSNTEAFF. In DNA form, the CDR3 reads TGCGCCAGCAGGTTGGGACAGTCGAACACTGAAGCTTTCTTT.

The chain carries TRBV20-1 and TRBJ2-7, with 8 bases identical to TRBD2. The germline V gene encodes CDR1 DFQATT and CDR2 SNEGSKA (reference sequence). The CDR3 spans 17 residues. After removal of 0 bases from V and 4 bases from J, the junction contained 14 bases not matched to a gene. CDR3 coding DNA: TGCAGTGCTAGAGAAGGAAGCAGCGGGAGAATGGCGTACGAGCAGTACTTC. This codes for CSAREGSSGRMAYEQYF.

This clonotype showed up many times. The chain links TRBV5-1 to TRBJ2-3; TRBD1 or TRBD2 may be the D gene (5 bases each). This CDR3 contains 14 residues. V was cut by 4 bases and J by 5 bases, with 14 bases left in between. Germline-derived CDR1 and CDR2 are SGHRS and YFSETQ. The chain's CDR3 is CASSDRGRIDTQYF. The CDR3 DNA reads TGCGCCAGCAGCGATAGGGGACGTATAGATACGCAGTATTTT.

This clonotype was detected ten times or more. This chain joins TRBV20-1 and TRBJ1-5; TRBD1 might be the D (6 bases). Trimming shortened V by 6 bases and J by 2 bases, and 8 bases separated the two germline ends. The germline V gene encodes CDR1 DFQATT and CDR2 SNEGSKA (reference sequence). The CDR3 length is 12 residues. The CDR3 reads CSANRGNQPQHF. The CDR3 nucleotides read TGCAGTGCGAACAGGGGCAATCAGCCCCAGCATTTT.

This clonotype was recorded at least ten times. The chain joins TRBV18 to TRBJ1-4; D remains ambiguous. Germline CDR1 and CDR2: KGHSH and LQKENI. The CDR3 spans 15 residues. V lost 6 bases and J 0 bases, leaving 11 bases between the germline ends. The CDR3 region has the DNA TGTGCCAGCTCCCCCGGGCTACCAACTAATGAAAAACTGTTTTTT. This translates into CASSPGLPTNEKLFF.

This chain links TRBV19 with TRBJ2-3; 8 nucleotides match TRBD2. The germline gives CDR1 LNHDA, CDR2 SQIVND (reference sequence). V trimming: 2 bases; J trimming: 0 bases; junction bases outside the gene matches: 10. CDR3 length: 18 residues. CDR3: CASSISPVAGGSTDTQYF. DNA for the CDR3: TGTGCCAGTAGTATATCCCCCGTGGCGGGGGGAAGCACAGATACGCAGTATTTT.

The chain has TRBV20-1 and TRBJ2-1, with D tentatively TRBD2 (5 bases). Germline lookup yields CDR1 DFQATT and CDR2 SNEGSKA (reference sequence). The CDR3 consists of 14 residues. Deletions cut 5 bases from V and 0 bases from J, with 11 bases between. As DNA, the CDR3 is TGCAGTGCTCCTAGCAGGAGCTCCTACAATGAGCAGTTCTTC. Its protein product is CSAPSRSSYNEQFF.

The table lists this clonotype with many counts. The chain recombines TRBV3-1 with TRBJ2-1; tentatively, D is TRBD2 (5 bases). This CDR3 region has 13 residues. Trimming cost V 0 bases and J 6 bases, with 6 bases left between them. Germline V gives CDR1 LGHDT, CDR2 YNNKEL (reference sequence). CDR3 loop: CASSQDEGNEQFF. CDR3 nucleotide sequence: TGTGCCAGCAGCCAAGATGAGGGCAATGAGCAGTTCTTC.

As regards this clonotype: One base away lies a much larger clone, so this may be a sequencing read error. Given the absence of the conserved phenylalanine or tryptophan at the CDR3 end, a read error is likely. The chain carries TRBV10-3 and TRBJ1-2; D remains unclear. The CDR3 totals 13 residues. Germline CDR1 ENHRY, CDR2 SYGVKD. With 5 bases removed from V and 3 bases from J, the gap between germline ends came to 10 bases. In nucleotides, the CDR3 is TGTGCCATCAGTAAGGACGGGGACTATGGCTACACCTGC. Its translation is CAISKDGDYGYTC.

This clonotype was observed a few times. The chain has TRBV7-9 and TRBJ2-5; D is unclear. Germline-derived CDR1 and CDR2 are SEHNR and FQNEAQ (reference sequence). The V gene lost 0 bases and the J gene lost 2 bases, with 10 bases spanning the gap. CDR3 size: 15 residues. In DNA, the CDR3 is TGTGCCAGCAGCTTAGCTGAGCTCGGTCAAGAGACCCAGTACTTC. Protein product: CASSLAELGQETQYF.